The 15 T cell receptor beta chains reported below all come from one sample, sequenced in a study of cytotoxic CD8 clonotypes in ibrutinib-treated CLL. Clones were read by immunoSEQ multiplex PCR, and TCRdb kept only the in-frame ones, dropping some. The sample has 110,000 to 150,000 clones, about 70% seen once. This material consisted of PBMCs, taken after 24 months of ibrutinib treatment. The source of these receptors is a human donor with chronic lymphocytic leukemia.

This sequence joins TRBV5-1 and TRBJ1-1; tentatively, D is TRBD1 (5 bases). The CDR3 has 14 amino acids. Germline assignment: CDR1 SGHRS and CDR2 YFSETQ. Trimming removed 2 bases at V and 4 bases at J, with 12 bases between. The CDR3 here is CASSFPQGGTEAFF. The CDR3 nucleotides are TGCGCCAGCAGCTTCCCCCAGGGAGGCACTGAAGCTTTCTTT.

The chain joins TRBV5-6 to TRBJ1-3; the match to TRBD1 covers 9 bases. The CDR3 spans 15 residues. Germline V gives CDR1 SGHDT, CDR2 YYEEEE. J gave up 2 bases and V 4 bases, and 4 bases lay outside the gene matches. The CDR3, as DNA: TGTGCCAGCAGCGGGGGACAGGGTGCTGGAAACACCATATATTTT. Amino acids: CASSGGQGAGNTIYF.

The chain couples TRBV5-1 to TRBJ2-7; D possibly corresponds to TRBD1 (7 bases). Between the trimmed V and J ends, which lost 4 bases and 4 bases, there was a span of 18 bases. Germline-derived CDR1 and CDR2 are SGHRS and YFSETQ. CDR3 length equals 15 residues. The CDR3 coding sequence is TGCGCCAGCAGCATGCAGGGGGTGGGAGGATACGAGCAGTACTTC. It is translated as CASSMQGVGGYEQYF.

The CDR3 DNA sequence: TGTGCCAGCAGCGTAGATAGTACAGGGGGCCCCCAGCATTTT. Translated, it gives CASSVDSTGGPQHF. This chain connects TRBV9 to TRBJ1-5; 9 nucleotides agree with TRBD1. The V segment lost 0 bases and the J segment 10 bases; nucleotides outside the gene matches: 5. Germline V gene sequence: CDR1 SGDLS, CDR2 YYNGEE. The CDR3 covers 14 residues.

The rearrangement uses TRBV6-1 and TRBJ2-7; 10 nucleotides line up with TRBD1. The germline V gene encodes CDR1 MNHNS and CDR2 SASEGT. J lost 5 bases, V lost 8 bases, and 9 bases had no gene match. CDR3 length equals 14 residues. The CDR3 loop reads CASLWDRGTDEQYF. DNA for the CDR3: TGTGCCAGCCTATGGGACAGGGGCACTGACGAGCAGTACTTC.

The table lists this clone with a count of one. The rearrangement joins TRBV6-7 to TRBJ2-1, with a weak D call TRBD1 (5 bases). TRBV6-7 is an ORF, with its function uncertain. The V gene lost 0 bases and the J gene lost 3 bases, with 15 bases spanning the gap. There are 17 residues in the CDR3. The CDR3 loop reads CASSYSKGPPDYNEQFF. The CDR3, as DNA: TGTGCCAGCAGTTACTCGAAGGGGCCACCTGACTACAATGAGCAGTTCTTC.

The chain employs TRBV6-6 and TRBJ1-5; D remains ambiguous. Trimming cost V 6 bases and J 3 bases, with 9 bases left between them. The length of the CDR3 is 13 residues. Germline V gene lookup returns CDR1 MNHNY and CDR2 SVGAGI (reference sequence). The CDR3 coding sequence is TGTGCCAGCAGCCCTGGCCACAATCAGCCCCAGCATTTT. The encoded protein is CASSPGHNQPQHF.

Of note for this clone: Being one base from a much bigger clone, this may be a read error. Other DNA sequences in this sample translate to the same CDR3. The J gene is TRBJ1-5, the V gene TRBV7-9, with D hard to call. The V gene's germline CDR1 is SEHNR and CDR2 FQNEAQ (reference sequence). V shed 1 base and J shed 2 bases, with 6 bases lying between them. This CDR3 is 14 amino acids long. CDR3 coding DNA: TGTGCCAGCAGCTTAGTTGGGGGCAATCAGCCCCAGCATTTT. Its protein is CASSLVGGNQPQHF. Filled out from reference TRBV7-9 and TRBJ1-5, the complete variable domain reads DTGVSQNPRHKITKRGQNVTFRCDPISEHNRLYWYRQTLGQGPEFLTYFQNEAQLEKSRLLSDRFSAERPKGSFSTLEIQRTEQGDSAMYLCASSLVGGNQPQHFGDGTRLSIL.

The chain couples TRBV18 to TRBJ2-5, with 8 bases matching TRBD2. V lost 1 base, J lost 1 base, and 2 bases stayed unmatched. Per the germline V gene, CDR1 is KGHSH and CDR2 is LQKENI. CDR3 length: 15 residues. In DNA form, the CDR3 reads TGTGCCAGCTCACCACGACTAGCGTCCCAAGAGACCCAGTACTTC. Encoded protein: CASSPRLASQETQYF. Combining the CDR3 with reference TRBV18 and TRBJ2-5 gives the whole variable domain NAGVMQNPRHLVRRRGQEARLRCSPMKGHSHVYWYRQLPEEGLKFMVYLQKENIIDESGMPKERFSAEFPKEGPSILRIQQVVRGDSAAYFCASSPRLASQETQYFGPGTRLLVL.

This chain uses TRBV12-5 with TRBJ1-2; TRBD1 might be the D (5 bases). The CDR3 contains 12 residues. The germline V gene encodes CDR1 LGHNT and CDR2 FRNRAP. V lost 6 bases and J 13 bases, leaving 18 bases between the germline ends. In DNA form, the CDR3 reads TGTGCTAGTGGCCGGGCGGGGGTAGGTCCCACCTTC. Encoded protein: CASGRAGVGPTF.

The chain recombines TRBV6-5 with TRBJ1-1, with 8 bases identical to TRBD1. J lost 2 bases, V lost 0 bases, and 2 bases had no gene match. The germline V gene has CDR1 MNHEY and CDR2 SVGAGI. This CDR3 is 15 amino acids long. CDR3 in amino acids: CASSYSTGANTEAFF. In nucleotides, the CDR3 is TGTGCCAGCAGTTACTCGACAGGGGCCAACACTGAAGCTTTCTTT.

CDR3 coding DNA: TGTGCCAGCAGTCCCCCCCGGCGCCTGCTGTTTTTT. Amino acids: CASSPPRRLLFF. The chain joins TRBV28 to TRBJ2-2; D gene uncertain. V was cut by 5 bases and J by 13 bases, with 14 bases left in between. Germline V gene data show CDR1 as MDHEN and CDR2 as SYDVKM. CDR3 length: 12 residues.

This clone showed up just once. The chain carries TRBV5-1 and TRBJ1-2; possibly TRBD1 for D (6 bases). This CDR3 comprises 14 residues. V gave up 5 bases and J gave up 4 bases, with 15 bases separating them. Germline lookup yields CDR1 SGHRS and CDR2 YFSETQ. CDR3 in amino acids: CASREITGSYGYTF. CDR3 DNA sequence: TGCGCCAGCAGGGAAATCACAGGGAGCTATGGCTACACCTTC.

The chain links TRBV18 to TRBJ2-5; TRBD2 aligns across 8 bases. The J segment lost 3 bases and the V segment lost 8 bases, leaving 11 bases of the junction unmatched. The CDR3 totals 15 residues. Per germline, CDR1 KGHSH and CDR2 LQKENI. The CDR3 DNA follows: TGTGCCAGCCACACCGGGGGGGGAGAGGAAGAGACCCAGTACTTC. Translation: CASHTGGGEEETQYF. The full variable domain, rest sourced from reference TRBV18 and TRBJ2-5, is NAGVMQNPRHLVRRRGQEARLRCSPMKGHSHVYWYRQLPEEGLKFMVYLQKENIIDESGMPKERFSAEFPKEGPSILRIQQVVRGDSAAYFCASHTGGGEEETQYFGPGTRLLVL.

The V and J genes are TRBV7-8 and TRBJ1-5; possible D gene TRBD1, 5 bases. The V gene's germline CDR1 is SGHVS and CDR2 FQNEAQ. The CDR3 extends over 17 amino acids. V shed 1 base and J shed 4 bases, with 17 bases lying between them. The CDR3 sequence is CASSLGAQWAGNQPQHF. The CDR3 nucleotides read TGTGCCAGCAGCTTAGGGGCCCAATGGGCAGGGAATCAGCCCCAGCATTTT.